The 27 T cell receptor beta chains reported below all come from one sample, sequenced in a study of cytomegalovirus exposure and HLA in healthy donors. The PCR used 60 Vbeta and 13 Jbeta primers. The method was immunoSEQ multiplex PCR; TCRdb's version includes in-frame clones alone and lacks a portion of them. The top ten clones hold approximately 3.8% of a sample with 220,000 or so clones, about 72% of them seen once. The sample comprised PBMCs. The receptors were gathered from a male donor in good health and CMV-seronegative.

The chain uses TRBV6-1 and TRBJ2-2; D gene uncertain. V lost 4 bases and J lost 3, with 3 bases in between. This CDR3 region has 12 residues. CDR1 and CDR2 (germline): MNHNS, SASEGT. The CDR3 reads CASSVYTGELFF. In DNA, the CDR3 is TGTGCCAGCAGTGTCTACACCGGGGAGCTGTTTTTT.

The gene calls are TRBV2 and TRBJ2-4; D might be TRBD1 (5 bases). V lost 8 bases to trimming and J lost 0 bases, with 8 bases between them. Germline-derived CDR1 and CDR2 are SNHLY and FYNNEI. CDR3 length: 13 amino acids. CDR3 bases: TGTGCCAGCTCGACAGAAGCCAAAAACATTCAGTACTTC. Amino acid sequence: CASSTEAKNIQYF.

This clone showed up just once. The V gene is TRBV7-3, the J gene TRBJ2-2, with 9 bases fitting TRBD1. Losses at the gene ends were 2 bases for V and 5 bases for J; bases not matched to a gene: 15. Germline values: CDR1 SGHTA, CDR2 FQGTGA. CDR3 length: 19 residues. CDR3 protein: CASSLRGRDREGRTGELFF. The CDR3 coding sequence is TGTGCCAGCAGCTTACGGGGCCGGGACAGGGAGGGACGAACCGGGGAGCTGTTTTTT.

The gene calls are TRBV7-3 and TRBJ2-2; 12 bases are shared with TRBD2. The CDR3 is 18 residues long. With 5 bases clipped from V and 1 base from J, the junction kept 8 bases outside the gene matches. Germline assignment: CDR1 SGHTA and CDR2 FQGTGA. CDR3 nucleotides: TGTGCCAGCAGCCCCCACCTACTAGCGGGAGGGAACACCGGGGAGCTGTTTTTT. Amino acid sequence: CASSPHLLAGGNTGELFF.

V is TRBV15 and J is TRBJ2-1, with 7 bases that match TRBD2. The ends lost 3 bases at V and 4 bases at J; junction bases unmatched: 12. Germline V gene lookup returns CDR1 LNHNV and CDR2 YYDKDF (reference sequence). CDR3 length equals 17 residues. CDR3 sequence reads: CATSSPVWASGYNEQFF. The CDR3 DNA sequence: TGTGCCACCAGCAGTCCTGTTTGGGCTAGCGGATACAATGAGCAGTTCTTC.

The rearrangement joins TRBV19 to TRBJ2-1; D is unclear. V lost 3 bases to trimming and J lost 1 base, with 13 bases between them. Germline V CDR1 and CDR2: LNHDA, SQIVND (reference sequence). This CDR3 comprises 16 residues. The CDR3 DNA sequence: TGTGCCAGTAGTATTGGGCACAAGCCTTCCTACAATGAGCAGTTCTTC. This encodes CASSIGHKPSYNEQFF.

As regards this clone: Other DNA sequences from this sample encode an identical CDR3 as well. The chain joins TRBV10-1 to TRBJ2-1; TRBD2 matches 12 bases. The V gene's germline CDR1 is WNHNN and CDR2 SYGVQD (reference sequence). The CDR3 has 14 residues. J gave up 5 bases and V 6 bases, and 2 bases lay outside the gene matches. CDR3 region: CASRASGGDNEQFF. CDR3 DNA sequence: TGCGCCAGCAGGGCTAGCGGGGGGGACAATGAGCAGTTCTTC.

The gene calls are TRBV9 and TRBJ2-3; TRBD2 aligns across 8 bases. There are 14 residues in the CDR3. Looked up from germline, CDR1 is SGDLS and CDR2 is YYNGEE. V lost 6 bases to trimming and J lost 3 bases; unmatched junction nucleotides: 6. This CDR3 is CASTGRAVTDTQYF. The CDR3 nucleotides are TGTGCCAGCACCGGGAGGGCGGTGACAGATACGCAGTATTTT.

The chain uses TRBV2 and TRBJ2-5, with 9 bases matching TRBD2. CDR1 is SNHLY, CDR2 FYNNEI, per germline. This CDR3 spans 17 amino acids. V lost 2 bases to trimming and J lost 2 bases; unmatched junction nucleotides: 9. The CDR3 sequence: CASSELRLAGIQETQYF. For the CDR3, the DNA is TGTGCCAGCAGTGAACTTCGGCTAGCGGGAATACAAGAGACCCAGTACTTC.

V and J are TRBV25-1 and TRBJ2-5; D uncertain. The CDR3 has 16 amino acids. V was trimmed by 1 base and J by 3 bases, leaving 15 bases between them. Per germline, CDR1 MGHDK and CDR2 SYGVNS. CDR3 coding DNA: TGTGCCAGCAGTGAATTGGCCGTCTCCCTTAAAGAGACCCAGTACTTC. It encodes CASSELAVSLKETQYF.

This chain joins TRBV6-5 and TRBJ1-5; 8 bases map to TRBD1. V lost 5 bases, J lost 3 bases, and 3 bases stayed unmatched. This CDR3 contains 14 residues. The germline CDR1 and CDR2 sequences are MNHEY and SVGAGI. DNA of the CDR3: TGTGCCAGCAGTCTGACAGGGGACAATCAGCCCCAGCATTTT. Translated, it gives CASSLTGDNQPQHF.

The chain is built from TRBV6-1 and TRBJ2-2; 11 bases match TRBD2. Unmatched junction bases numbered 8, after V lost 4 bases and J lost 1 base. The CDR3 is 18 amino acids. Germline-derived CDR1 and CDR2 are MNHNS and SASEGT. CDR3 protein: CASSGPSSGRVNTGELFF. CDR3 nucleotide sequence: TGTGCCAGCAGTGGCCCAAGTAGCGGGAGGGTGAACACCGGGGAGCTGTTTTTT.

The chain links TRBV4-1 to TRBJ2-7; 7 nucleotides match TRBD2. CDR1 is MGHRA and CDR2 is YSYEKL in the germline V gene. Trimming at V came to 0 bases and at J to 3 bases, leaving 5 bases not matched to a gene. The CDR3 runs 15 residues. For the CDR3, the DNA is TGCGCCAGCAGCCAAGAAGCGGGGATACTCTACGAGCAGTACTTC. Amino acids: CASSQEAGILYEQYF.

The gene calls are TRBV11-2 and TRBJ1-1, with 11 bases identical to TRBD1. The CDR3 consists of 15 residues. Germline V lookup: CDR1 SGHAT, CDR2 FQNNGV. The V and J ends lost 5 bases and 3 bases, in that order; junction bases with no gene match: 5. Written as DNA, the CDR3 is TGTGCCAGCAGCGTACCGGGACAGGGGGACACTGAAGCTTTCTTT. Translating gives CASSVPGQGDTEAFF.

V gene TRBV6-1 combines with J gene TRBJ2-3; maybe TRBD2 (5 bases). Germline CDR1 reads MNHNS; CDR2 reads SASEGT. The V end was cut by 5 bases, the J end by 2 bases, with 8 bases between. The CDR3 is 13 amino acids. The CDR3 DNA is TGTGCCAGCAGTCCCCGGGACACAGATACGCAGTATTTT. Translated, it gives CASSPRDTDTQYF.

The rearrangement joins TRBV2 to TRBJ2-5; a weak D match, TRBD1 (6 bases). The germline gives CDR1 SNHLY, CDR2 FYNNEI. This CDR3 is 14 amino acids long. Trimming cost V 8 bases and J 11 bases, with 24 bases left between them. The CDR3 DNA reads TGTGCCAGCCTCGACAGGCCGACCGGTTGGGAGCAGTACTTC. Its protein product is CASLDRPTGWEQYF.

J is TRBJ2-2 and V is TRBV7-3; TRBD2 agrees at 11 bases. Germline lookup yields CDR1 SGHTA and CDR2 FQGTGA. V shed 3 bases and J 6 bases; nucleotides not matched to a gene: 6. The CDR3 loop spans 16 amino acids. Here the CDR3 reads CASSFQGTSGPGELFF. For the CDR3, the DNA is TGTGCCAGCAGCTTTCAGGGGACTAGCGGTCCCGGGGAGCTGTTTTTT.

The chain employs TRBV6-1 and TRBJ2-3; no clear D gene. The germline CDR1 and CDR2 sequences are MNHNS and SASEGT. This CDR3 has 13 residues. V was cut by 2 bases and J by 2 bases, with 5 bases left in between. The CDR3 is CASSESYTDTQYF. As DNA, the CDR3 is TGTGCCAGCAGTGAAAGCTACACAGATACGCAGTATTTT.

This chain links TRBV5-1 with TRBJ2-1; 7 nucleotides line up with TRBD2. The CDR3 contains 16 residues. The V segment lost 0 bases and the J segment 9 bases; nucleotides outside the gene matches: 12. Germline CDR1 SGHRS, CDR2 YFSETQ. CDR3 bases: TGCGCCAGCAGCTTGGGGCGGGACTATGTCGTAGGTGAGCAGTTCTTC. Translated: CASSLGRDYVVGEQFF. The full variable domain, completed using reference TRBV5-1 and TRBJ2-1, is KAGVTQTPRYLIKTRGQQVTLSCSPISGHRSVSWYQQTPGQGLQFLFEYFSETQRNKGNFPGRFSGRQFSNSRSEMNVSTLELGDSALYLCASSLGRDYVVGEQFFGPGTRLTVL.

The gene calls are TRBV7-9 and TRBJ2-1; 13 nucleotides agree with TRBD2. Germline V gives CDR1 SEHNR, CDR2 FQNEAQ (reference sequence). V gave up 5 bases and J gave up 4 bases; unmatched junction bases: 5. The CDR3 totals 16 residues. The chain's CDR3 is CASSHGLAGAYNEQFF. The DNA for the CDR3 is TGTGCCAGCAGCCACGGACTAGCGGGAGCATACAATGAGCAGTTCTTC.

The chain carries TRBV28 and TRBJ2-2; 9 bases are a match to TRBD1. V lost 4 bases, J lost 2 bases, and 2 bases stayed unmatched. This CDR3 has 15 residues. In germline, CDR1 is MDHEN, CDR2 SYDVKM. As DNA, the CDR3 is TGTGCCAGCAGTTACAGGGGGCGAAACACCGGGGAGCTGTTTTTT. Translation gives CASSYRGRNTGELFF.

Notes on this clone: One end of the junction is discordant with germline, which a read error may explain. The chain uses TRBV5-1 and TRBJ1-1; 12 bases fit TRBD1. Germline CDR1 reads SGHRS; CDR2 reads YFSETQ. The CDR3 is 17 amino acids. The CDR3 DNA reads TGCGTCAGCAGCTTGGAGGGGACAGGGGGCATAAACACTGAAGCTTTCTTT. Translating it yields CVSSLEGTGGINTEAFF.

The chain links TRBV4-1 to TRBJ2-1; TRBD1 aligns across 9 bases. The V segment lost 0 bases and the J segment 5 bases; nucleotides outside the gene matches: 14. CDR1 and CDR2 (germline): MGHRA, YSYEKL. The CDR3 is 19 amino acids. The CDR3 here is CASSQEKGTGQIKDNEQFF. CDR3 in DNA: TGCGCCAGCAGCCAAGAAAAAGGGACAGGGCAAATCAAAGACAATGAGCAGTTCTTC.

The gene calls are TRBV29-1 and TRBJ2-3, with TRBD2 matching over 12 bases. Germline CDR1 SQVTM, CDR2 ANQGSEA. The junction had 9 bases not matched to a gene; V was cut back by 3 bases and J by 8 bases. The CDR3 consists of 15 residues. The CDR3 DNA sequence: TGCAGCGTTGAGGTCCTAGCGGGAGGGCCGGTTACGCAGTATTTT. Its translation: CSVEVLAGGPVTQYF.

The rearrangement links TRBV5-1 to TRBJ2-7, with D possibly TRBD2 on 7 matching bases. V dropped 0 bases and J dropped 3 bases, with 10 bases sitting between them. This CDR3 has 14 amino acids. CDR1 SGHRS and CDR2 YFSETQ come from the germline V gene. CDR3 loop: CASSLGGGVYEQYF. The CDR3 DNA reads as TGCGCCAGCAGCTTGGGAGGGGGGGTCTACGAGCAGTACTTC.

The chain is built from TRBV28 and TRBJ2-5; 10 nucleotides line up with TRBD1. The V and J ends lost 7 bases and 5 bases, in that order; junction bases with no gene match: 7. Germline V gives CDR1 MDHEN, CDR2 SYDVKM. The CDR3 has 14 residues. The CDR3 region is CASKKGQGLETQYF. For the CDR3, the DNA is TGTGCCAGCAAGAAGGGACAGGGGCTGGAGACCCAGTACTTC.

The CDR3 loop reads CASTYGGRGRYEQYF. The DNA for the CDR3 is TGTGCCAGCACCTACGGCGGCAGGGGGCGATACGAGCAGTACTTC. The rearrangement links TRBV6-6 to TRBJ2-7, with 8 bases that match TRBD1. CDR3 size: 15 residues. J lost 4 bases, V lost 7 bases, and 12 bases had no gene match. Germline lookup yields CDR1 MNHNY and CDR2 SVGAGI (reference sequence).